One sample yielded the 17 T cell receptor beta chains listed below, sequenced in a study of graft-versus-host responses after intestinal transplantation. This table comes from immunoSEQ multiplex PCR, and its TCRdb copy is limited to in-frame clones, with some not included. The table includes fewer than 120,000 clones, about 93% detected once. No antigen has been assigned to these receptors. Here the sequenced sample was unstimulated CD8+ T cells sorted from spleen or lymph node cells, taken before intestinal transplant. These receptors originate from a human donor who received an intestinal transplant.

The V gene is TRBV6-6, the J gene TRBJ2-7; D possibly corresponds to TRBD2 (5 bases). The V gene lost 6 bases and the J gene lost 4 bases, with 13 bases spanning the gap. The germline V gene has CDR1 MNHNY and CDR2 SVGAGI (reference sequence). The CDR3 length is 13 residues. CDR3 loop: CASSPRGSYEQYF. For the CDR3, the DNA is TGTGCCAGCAGCCCACGGGGTAGTTACGAGCAGTACTTC.

The V gene is TRBV6-5, the J gene TRBJ2-5; 7 bases fit TRBD1. The length of the CDR3 is 15 residues. The ends lost 5 bases at V and 2 bases at J; junction bases unmatched: 8. Germline values: CDR1 MNHEY, CDR2 SVGAGI. CDR3 coding DNA: TGTGCCAGCAGTGCTCGAGGGGGCGTACAAGAGACCCAGTACTTC. Amino acids: CASSARGGVQETQYF.

Regarding this clone: One junction end does not reproduce the germline sequence, and a read error may be involved. CDR3 bases: TGTGCCAGCAGCTTAGACCCTCGGTGGGTGGTCAGGACAGAGGCCCAGTACTTC. This gives the protein CASSLDPRWVVRTEAQYF. The J gene is TRBJ2-5, the V gene TRBV7-6; D possibly corresponds to TRBD1 (6 bases). Germline V CDR1 and CDR2: SGHVS, FNYEAQ. The length of the CDR3 is 18 residues. Looking up the rest from reference TRBV7-6 and TRBJ2-5 gives the full variable domain: GAGVSQSPRYKVTKRGQDVALRCDPISGHVSLYWYRQALGQGPEFLTYFNYEAQQDKSGLPNDRFSAERPEGSISTLTIQRTEQRDSAMYRCASSLDPRWVVRTEAQYFGPGTRLLVL.

This chain links TRBV4-2 with TRBJ2-7; 10 bases are a match to TRBD1. Germline CDR1 and CDR2: LGHNA and YNFKEQ. The CDR3 has 16 amino acids. Trimming took 0 bases from V and 2 from J; bases not matched to a gene: 4. The CDR3 loop is CASSQEEGTGAYEQYF. CDR3 sequence (DNA): TGTGCCAGCAGCCAAGAAGAAGGGACAGGGGCCTACGAGCAGTACTTC.

This chain connects TRBV29-1 to TRBJ2-1; 10 nucleotides match TRBD2. Trimming removed 2 bases from V and 10 bases from J; junction bases left unmatched: 26. The CDR3 covers 20 residues. Germline CDR1 is SQVTM and CDR2 is ANQGSEA. CDR3 protein: CSVEPGRAGGPYRGRREQFF. The DNA for the CDR3 is TGCAGCGTTGAACCGGGCCGAGCGGGAGGGCCCTACCGGGGCAGGCGGGAGCAGTTCTTC.

The rearrangement joins TRBV6-5 to TRBJ2-7; D might be TRBD1 (6 bases). The V gene lost 5 bases and the J gene lost 10 bases, with 18 bases spanning the gap. CDR1 and CDR2 (germline): MNHEY, SVGAGI. CDR3 length equals 13 residues. The CDR3 nucleotides read TGTGCCAGCAGTCCCGTTGTGACAGGCCATCAGTACTTC. Amino acids: CASSPVVTGHQYF.

In DNA form, the CDR3 reads TGTGCCAGCAGCTCGCACGCCGTGGGGGCCCGGGTGGGCACAGATACGCAGTATTTT. Its protein product is CASSSHAVGARVGTDTQYF. V is TRBV7-6 and J is TRBJ2-3; tentative D call: TRBD1 (6 bases). Trimming left V 4 bases short and J 1 base short, with 24 bases between. CDR1 SGHVS and CDR2 FNYEAQ come from the germline V gene. This CDR3 is 19 amino acids long.

The chain is built from TRBV15 and TRBJ2-1; TRBD2 aligns across 7 bases. The CDR3 consists of 13 residues. V lost 5 bases, J lost 6 bases, and 4 bases stayed unmatched. The germline V gene encodes CDR1 LNHNV and CDR2 YYDKDF (reference sequence). This CDR3 reads CATSGGDANEQFF. The DNA for the CDR3 is TGTGCCACCAGCGGGGGGGATGCCAATGAGCAGTTCTTC.

The J gene is TRBJ2-4, the V gene TRBV19, with TRBD1 as a possible D gene (5 bases). Trimming removed 3 bases from V and 2 bases from J, with 14 bases in between. Looked up from germline, CDR1 is LNHDA and CDR2 is SQIVND (reference sequence). This CDR3 spans 16 amino acids. The CDR3 region is CASSMWAGPPKNIQYF. In DNA, the CDR3 is TGTGCCAGTAGTATGTGGGCAGGGCCACCCAAAAACATTCAGTACTTC.

The CDR3, as DNA: TGTGCCAGCAGTTTACAGGGGAGTCGCACAGATACGCAGTATTTT. Encoded protein: CASSLQGSRTDTQYF. The chain recombines TRBV27 with TRBJ2-3, with a tentative D call TRBD1 (6 bases). Germline lookup yields CDR1 MNHEY and CDR2 SMNVEV (reference sequence). V dropped 2 bases and J dropped 1 base, with 10 bases sitting between them. The length of the CDR3 is 15 residues.

The chain links TRBV2 to TRBJ2-4, with 7 bases fitting TRBD2. Germline V gene sequence: CDR1 SNHLY, CDR2 FYNNEI. The CDR3 consists of 16 residues. V shed 8 bases and J 2 bases; nucleotides not matched to a gene: 12. CDR3 nucleotide sequence: TGTGCCAGCCGAGAGCGGACTAGAGGGACCAAAAACATTCAGTACTTC. Amino acid sequence: CASRERTRGTKNIQYF.

This chain uses TRBV19 with TRBJ2-7; TRBD2 matches at 8 bases. Per germline, CDR1 LNHDA and CDR2 SQIVND (reference sequence). This CDR3 is 15 amino acids long. V shed 6 bases and J 2 bases; nucleotides not matched to a gene: 9. The CDR3 loop is CASRWETSDAYEQYF. CDR3 nucleotide sequence: TGTGCCAGTAGATGGGAGACTAGCGACGCCTACGAGCAGTACTTC.

The V call is TRBV9, the J call TRBJ2-5, with D possibly matching TRBD2 (5 bases). The last part of the DNA fits TRBJ2-7 better; the J call may be wrong. This CDR3 is 14 amino acids long. Germline V gene sequence: CDR1 SGDLS, CDR2 YYNGEE. CDR3 residues: CASSASRVSYEQYF. CDR3 DNA: TGTGCCAGCAGCGCCTCGAGGGTGTCCTACGAGCAGTACTTC.

The V and J genes are TRBV9 and TRBJ2-5, with 8 bases lining up with TRBD2. Trimming at V came to 1 base and at J to 3 bases, leaving 2 bases not matched to a gene. The CDR3 is 14 amino acids. CDR1 is SGDLS and CDR2 is YYNGEE in the germline V gene. CDR3 sequence: CASSVPTSEETQYF. The CDR3 nucleotides are TGTGCCAGCAGCGTACCGACTAGCGAAGAGACCCAGTACTTC.

The chain employs TRBV29-1 and TRBJ2-6; D might be TRBD1 (5 bases). This CDR3 region has 16 residues. V was clipped by 0 bases and J by 0 bases, with 9 bases between them. Germline lookup yields CDR1 SQVTM and CDR2 ANQGSEA. DNA for the CDR3: TGCAGCGTTGAAGAGGACATCCTCTCTGGGGCCAACGTCCTGACTTTC. Translated, it gives CSVEEDILSGANVLTF.

Only a few counts were recorded for this clone. J is TRBJ2-7 and V is TRBV27; no clear D. V lost 5 bases, J lost 0 bases, and 11 bases lay in between. Looked up from germline, CDR1 is MNHEY and CDR2 is SMNVEV (reference sequence). This CDR3 is built from 14 residues. The CDR3 DNA is TGTGCCAGCAGTCCAGTAGGCGCCTCCTACGAGCAGTACTTC. As protein: CASSPVGASYEQYF.

V and J are TRBV5-1 and TRBJ2-7; D unclear. The CDR3 has 13 amino acids. Germline V gene lookup returns CDR1 SGHRS and CDR2 YFSETQ. With 2 bases removed from V and 5 bases from J, the gap between germline ends came to 11 bases. The DNA of the CDR3 is TGCGCCAGCAGCTTCGGCCCCATCGACGAGCAGTACTTC. Protein product: CASSFGPIDEQYF. The full variable domain, completed using reference TRBV5-1 and TRBJ2-7, is KAGVTQTPRYLIKTRGQQVTLSCSPISGHRSVSWYQQTPGQGLQFLFEYFSETQRNKGNFPGRFSGRQFSNSRSEMNVSTLELGDSALYLCASSFGPIDEQYFGPGTRLTVT.